Below, 16 T cell receptor beta chains from the same sample are listed, as sequenced in a study of T cell clonality in common variable immunodeficiency. TCRdb's table, derived via immunoSEQ multiplex PCR, lists solely in-frame clones and lacks some. There are roughly 40,000 clones in the sample, none observed a single time. The sequenced material came from peripheral blood mononuclear cells. Source of these receptors: a person between 18 and 75 years old in good health.

There are many counts of this clone. The CDR3 goes on 3 residues after the read ends, and that part is filled in from the germline J gene. The rearrangement uses TRBV6-1 and TRBJ2-5; D gene unclear. CDR3 length: 15 amino acids. Germline V lookup: CDR1 MNHNS, CDR2 SASEGT. V lost 1 base and J lost 2, with 11 bases in between. Here the CDR3 reads CASSEGDSQQETQYF. The sequenced part of the CDR3 DNA is TGTGCCAGCAGTGAAGGTGACTCACAACAAGAGACC.

This clone appeared many times. Coverage ceases 3 residues before the CDR3 finishes, and the germline J gene fills in the end. This sequence joins TRBV5-6 and TRBJ1-5, with a weak D call TRBD1 (5 bases). Germline V gives CDR1 SGHDT, CDR2 YYEEEE. The CDR3 totals 15 residues. Trimming took 5 bases from V and 8 from J, leaving 20 bases between them. CDR3 sequence reads: CASSQTPGLREPQHF. The covered CDR3 bases are TGTGCCAGCAGTCAAACTCCAGGGCTTCGAGAGCCC.

The sample holds many counts of this clone. The CDR3 end falls 3 residues outside the read, so it is completed with the germline J gene. The rearrangement links TRBV20-1 to TRBJ2-5; TRBD2 agrees at 9 bases. The CDR3 has 14 amino acids. Germline V CDR1 and CDR2: DFQATT, SNEGSKA (reference sequence). The J segment lost 7 bases and the V segment lost 2 bases, leaving 8 bases of the junction unmatched. The sequenced CDR3 bases are TGCAGTGCTAGACCCGGGACTAGCTTAGGGACC. It yields the protein CSARPGTSLGT. The CDR3, in full, reads CSARPGTSLGTQYF.

Notes on this clone: The read gets to within 3 residues of the CDR3 end, and the germline J gene fills in the rest. The chain has TRBV19 and TRBJ2-3; 9 bases align to TRBD1. CDR1 is LNHDA, CDR2 SQIVND, per germline (reference sequence). The CDR3 consists of 15 residues. The covered CDR3 bases are TGTGCCAGTAATCCGGACAGGGGAAGCAATCAGCCG. Protein sequence: CASNPDRGSNQP. The whole CDR3 protein is CASNPDRGSNQPQYF.

This clone was seen repeatedly, ten times or more. The CDR3 DNA, read in part, is TGTGCCAGTAACACACCGGTGGGGGGGGGCGCAGATACG. This gives the protein CASNTPVGGGADT. The CDR3, in full, reads CASNTPVGGGADTQYF. This rearrangement joins TRBV19 to TRBJ2-3; D perhaps matches TRBD2 (7 bases). The read gets to within 3 residues of the CDR3 end, and the germline J gene fills in the rest. Germline lookup yields CDR1 LNHDA and CDR2 SQIVND (reference sequence). The length of the CDR3 is 16 residues. V was trimmed by 7 bases and J by 4 bases, leaving 21 bases between them.

Concerning this clone itself: A read error may explain this, as a much larger clone is one base away. The observed sequence ends 3 residues before the CDR3 terminus, with the missing tail filled in from the germline J gene. The J gene is TRBJ2-7, the V gene TRBV20-1; D is unclear. This CDR3 has 13 residues. CDR1 is DFQATT and CDR2 is SNEGSKA in the germline V gene (reference sequence). Here the CDR3 reads CNARDISYYEQYF. The CDR3 DNA, read in part, is TGCAATGCTAGAGATATTAGCTACTACGAG.

Concerning this clone: The DNA ends 3 residues before the CDR3 does, and the rest of the CDR3 is filled in from the germline J gene. The chain recombines TRBV20-1 with TRBJ2-7; D possibly corresponds to TRBD2 (5 bases). V lost 7 bases to trimming and J lost 3 bases, with 19 bases between them. The CDR3 consists of 14 residues. Germline V CDR1 and CDR2: DFQATT, SNEGSKA (reference sequence). The CDR3 sequence is CSVPESRTHYEQYF. CDR3 DNA, as far as it was read: TGCAGTGTCCCGGAGAGCCGGACTCACTACGAG.

This clone has a count of ten or more. CDR3 sequence: CASSSYRARGYTF. The covered CDR3 bases are TGTGCCAGCAGTTCCTACAGGGCGCGTGGC. This sequence joins TRBV7-2 and TRBJ1-2; the D gene is possibly TRBD1 (6 bases). The read halts 3 residues ahead of the CDR3 end, with the missing end drawn from the germline J gene. This CDR3 region has 13 residues. Germline-derived CDR1 and CDR2 are SGHTA and FQGNSA. The V end lost 6 bases, the J end lost 7 bases, and 15 bases lay between the germline ends.

This clone was seen at least ten times. Coverage ceases 3 residues before the CDR3 finishes, and the germline J gene fills in the end. This chain connects TRBV20-1 to TRBJ2-3, with a possible D match to TRBD2 (5 bases). This CDR3 comprises 17 residues. Trimming cost V 2 bases and J 6 bases, with 24 bases left between them. Looked up from germline, CDR1 is DFQATT and CDR2 is SNEGSKA (reference sequence). The DNA read from the CDR3 is TGCAGTGCTAGACCCTCGGGGTTAGCTGAGTATCGGGATACG. Protein product: CSARPSGLAEYRDT. The whole CDR3 reads CSARPSGLAEYRDTQYF.

This clone was seen repeatedly, ten times or more. Sequencing ends 3 residues short of the CDR3 end; the germline J gene provides the rest. This sequence joins TRBV20-1 and TRBJ1-2; 7 bases line up with TRBD1. The CDR3 has 13 residues. Germline V gene data show CDR1 as DFQATT and CDR2 as SNEGSKA (reference sequence). Trimming took 3 bases from V and 2 from J; bases not matched to a gene: 3. CDR3 sequence reads: CSASLTGNYGYTF. CDR3 DNA, as far as it was read: TGCAGTGCTAGCTTGACAGGGAACTATGGC.

Incomplete CDR3 DNA: TGCAGTGCTAGAGATGGGGGGACCGAG. This sequence encodes CSARDGGTE. The full CDR3 sequence reads CSARDGGTEQYF. The chain uses TRBV20-1 and TRBJ2-7; TRBD2 might be the D (6 bases). Read coverage stops 3 residues before the CDR3 terminus; the germline J gene supplies the remainder. Germline CDR1 DFQATT, CDR2 SNEGSKA (reference sequence). The CDR3 totals 12 residues. Trimming took 0 bases from V and 6 from J, leaving 9 bases between them.

This clone was recorded a few times. Read data end 3 residues before the CDR3 end; the end is taken from the germline J gene. The rearrangement links TRBV18 to TRBJ1-2; 7 bases line up with TRBD1. The CDR3 length is 19 residues. Germline CDR1 KGHSH, CDR2 LQKENI. The CDR3 DNA, read in part, is TGTGCCAGCTCACCACCCCTAACGGACAGGAAGCTATCTTTTTACGAC. It is translated as CASSPPLTDRKLSFYD. The complete CDR3 reads CASSPPLTDRKLSFYDYTF.

This clone has a count of ten or more. CDR3 in amino acids: CASSEIGRANYGYTF. Incomplete CDR3 DNA: TGTGCCAGCAGTGAGATCGGCAGGGCTAACTATGGC. The J gene is TRBJ1-2, the V gene TRBV2, with TRBD1 as a possible D gene (5 bases). The read ends 3 residues before the CDR3 terminus; that terminus is restored from the germline J gene. The CDR3 length is 15 residues. The V gene's germline CDR1 is SNHLY and CDR2 FYNNEI. With 3 bases removed from V and 0 bases from J, the gap between germline ends came to 11 bases.

This clone was recorded at least ten times. The CDR3 end lies 3 residues beyond the end of the read and is filled in from the germline J gene. The V call is TRBV5-6, the J call TRBJ2-3, with 11 bases identical to TRBD2. Germline CDR1 and CDR2: SGHDT and YYEEEE. This CDR3 comprises 15 residues. J was trimmed by 7 bases and V by 0 bases; bases with no gene match: 4. CDR3 amino acids: CASSLGLAGGHTQYF. Incomplete CDR3 DNA: TGTGCCAGCAGCTTGGGTTTAGCGGGGGGGCATACG. The full variable domain, rest sourced from reference TRBV5-6 and TRBJ2-3, is DAGVTQSPTHLIKTRGQQVTLRCSPKSGHDTVSWYQQALGQGPQFIFQYYEEEERQRGNFPDRFSGHQFPNYSSELNVNALLLGDSALYLCASSLGLAGGHTQYFGPGTRLTVL.

This clone appeared a few times. Read sequence stops 3 residues before the CDR3 end, and the germline J gene provides the missing end. This sequence joins TRBV11-1 and TRBJ2-7; maybe TRBD1 (6 bases). In germline, CDR1 is SGHAT, CDR2 FQDESV (reference sequence). The CDR3 covers 12 residues. The germline V and J ends were trimmed by 8 bases and 0 bases, with 8 bases remaining between them. CDR3 sequence reads: CASQGLSYEQYF. The CDR3 DNA, read in part, is TGTGCCAGCCAGGGGCTCTCCTACGAG.

This clone was counted many times. Partial CDR3 DNA: TGTGCCAGCAGCTTCTCACAGGTGAACACTGAA. Its translation: CASSFSQVNTE. The full CDR3 reads CASSFSQVNTEAFF. The J gene is TRBJ1-1, the V gene TRBV7-9, with D possibly matching TRBD1 (5 bases). The CDR3 end is not reached by the read, which stops 3 residues before it; the germline J gene fills it in. V was shortened by 3 bases and J by 0 bases, with 8 bases between the two germline ends. Germline V gives CDR1 SEHNR, CDR2 FQNEAQ (reference sequence). The CDR3 consists of 14 residues.